This T cell receptor (beta chain) came from a study of T cells expressing NK-cell markers (dated by TCRdb to 2018 to 2021). Some background on the complete study: Eight or nine donors provided sorted CD3+CD56+NKG2C+, CD3+CD56+NKG2C- and CD3+CD56-NKG2C+ T-cell subsets, whose TCR beta-chain repertoires were profiled. Among the eight sequenced donors, seven were HCMV-seropositive and one was HCMV-seronegative. Randomly selected healthy volunteers, three men and five women, were used as the eight sequenced donors. Illumina HiSeq 2000/2500, MiSeq or NextSeq was used to sequence libraries as 2 x 150 bp reads. The full study reports these points: Those dominant clonotypes were again the most abundant among CD3+CD56-NKG2C+ cells in a handful of donors, at about 25-60.1%. Whether the expanded NKG2C-expressing T cell clones were specific for HCMV antigens was left unclear. For six donors, the dominant CD3+CD56+NKG2C+ clonotypes were among the top 10 CD8+ clonotypes and accounted for about 1.0-7.5% of CD8+ T cells.

HCMV serostatus was determined by detecting HCMV-specific IgG in serum with a commercial ELISA kit. Peripheral blood mononuclear cells were isolated from blood by Ficoll density gradient centrifugation. CDR1 and CDR2 are drawn from the germline V gene: ENHRY, SYGVKD. Inclusive of the bounding cysteine and phenylalanine, the CDR3 is 13 residues long. No DNA has been recorded. On this clonotype: Its antigen is currently not known.

The sequencing machine was an Illumina HiSeq 2000. The TCR beta cDNA libraries were made using 5'RACE template switching, a step that added both a universal primer site and unique molecular identifiers. Priming for cDNA synthesis came from the TCR beta constant segment, and two successive PCR amplification steps followed. On the study's bioinformatics: MIGEC was used to demultiplex reads and group reads by UMI, and MiTCR was used to assemble and quantify clonotypes. To remove erroneous sequences, TCR cDNA sequences were retained only when supported by two or more reads. The tcR package was used for downstream repertoire analysis, with clonotypes matched between fractions based on CDR3 nucleotide sequence plus V segment. VDJmatch was used to annotate antigen specificity against VDJdb, with one amino acid substitution allowed in CDR3. One entry per CDR3 protein sequence results from the TCRdb reprocessing of the reads, with DNA left out. The V and J calls come from TCRdb's annotation, not from the publication. The table for this sample lists about 440,000 distinct CDR3 sequences. In total, the top ten clones hold roughly 8% of the sample.

The receptor chain draws on TRBV10-3 and TRBJ2-5. Material for sequencing was blood T cells: a sorted CD56 or NKG2C T cell subset, CD4+ or CD8+ T cells, or bulk PBMC T cells (not recorded which). The clonotype was recovered from a woman between 18 and 70 years old in good health. The CDR3 region reads CAISAQNQETQYF.